Following are 32 T cell receptor beta chains from one sample sequenced in a study of PD-1 blockade in classical Hodgkin lymphoma (dated by TCRdb to about 2020). The meaning of the sample's time point label: cycle 4 day 1 (C4D1), after 6 weeks of nivolumab. Every trial patient had relapsed after autologous stem cell transplantation, and cohorts A, B and C differed in prior brentuximab vedotin exposure. Receptor amplification or capture employed the immunoSEQ multiplex PCR assay. TCRdb's version of the immuneACCESS table is confined to in-frame rearrangements and falls short of the full clone set. An unresolved V gene accounts for under half of the shortfall where checked; the remainder is of unknown origin. The sample has about 96,000 clones on record, approximately 94% of them singletons. Under 2% of the sample lies in the top ten. The material was peripheral blood mononuclear cells (PBMCs), obtained before the fourth cycle of nivolumab. The receptors stem from a human donor with classical Hodgkin lymphoma.

This chain connects TRBV30 to TRBJ1-1, with a weak D call TRBD1 (5 bases). This CDR3 spans 12 amino acids. Germline values: CDR1 GTSNPN, CDR2 SVGIG (reference sequence). Trimming removed 3 bases at V and 11 bases at J, with 16 bases between. CDR3 region: CAWRPTQGRAFF. The CDR3 nucleotides read TGTGCCTGGAGACCAACCCAGGGACGGGCTTTCTTT.

The CDR3 region has the DNA TGTGCCAGCAGTTACTCGCCAGGCCGTAATGAAAAACTGTTTTTT. It translates to CASSYSPGRNEKLFF. The chain carries TRBV6-5 and TRBJ1-4, with D unclear. The germline V gene has CDR1 MNHEY and CDR2 SVGAGI. This CDR3 has 15 residues. The V gene lost 0 bases and the J gene lost 4 bases, with 9 bases spanning the gap.

This chain links TRBV9 with TRBJ2-1; TRBD2 matches 7 bases. V shed 2 bases, J shed 8 bases, and the junction held 10 bases outside the gene matches. From germline, CDR1 is SGDLS and CDR2 YYNGEE. The CDR3 has 15 amino acids. The CDR3 loop reads CASSVPASGGDEQFF. The CDR3 DNA sequence: TGTGCCAGCAGCGTTCCAGCTAGCGGAGGTGATGAGCAGTTCTTC. The variable domain in full, completed from reference TRBV9 and TRBJ2-1, reads DSGVTQTPKHLITATGQRVTLRCSPRSGDLSVYWYQQSLDQGLQFLIQYYNGEERAKGNILERFSAQQFPDLHSELNLSSLELGDSALYFCASSVPASGGDEQFFGPGTRLTVL.

The chain links TRBV29-1 to TRBJ1-1; TRBD1 is a possible D gene (5 bases). V lost 2 bases and J 9 bases, leaving 13 bases between the germline ends. The CDR3 sequence is 12 residues long. Germline CDR1 is SQVTM and CDR2 is ANQGSEA. The CDR3 loop is CSVERQPRQAFF. The CDR3 DNA follows: TGCAGCGTTGAACGACAGCCCAGGCAAGCTTTCTTT.

The rearrangement joins TRBV9 to TRBJ2-2; D might be TRBD1 (7 bases). This CDR3 has 15 residues. Trimming removed 0 bases at V and 6 bases at J, with 12 bases between. Germline assignment: CDR1 SGDLS and CDR2 YYNGEE. CDR3 sequence (DNA): TGTGCCAGCAGCGTAGTCGGCAGGGGGGCCGGGGAGCTGTTTTTT. It is translated as CASSVVGRGAGELFF.

Details on this clone: The same CDR3 can be traced to other DNA sequences in this sample. The chain uses TRBV5-1 and TRBJ2-7; D remains ambiguous. This CDR3 contains 12 residues. V was pared by 0 bases and J by 2 bases, with 3 bases between. Per the germline V gene, CDR1 is SGHRS and CDR2 is YFSETQ. Here the CDR3 DNA reads TGCGCCAGCAGCTTGGATACCTACGAGCAGTACTTC. Its protein is CASSLDTYEQYF.

The chain has TRBV7-9 and TRBJ2-1, with 11 bases matching TRBD2. V was pared by 1 base and J by 8 bases, with 4 bases of the junction left unmatched. This CDR3 comprises 15 residues. CDR1 is SEHNR and CDR2 is FQNEAQ in the germline V gene (reference sequence). Here the CDR3 DNA reads TGTGCCAGCAGCTTAGTTACTAGCGGGAGTGATGAGCAGTTCTTC. This codes for CASSLVTSGSDEQFF.

CDR3 protein: CASRLSPRGRGLNYGYTF. In DNA, the CDR3 is TGTGCCAGCAGACTTAGCCCACGAGGGAGGGGGCTAAACTATGGCTACACCTTC. The chain links TRBV28 to TRBJ1-2, with 7 bases lining up with TRBD1. CDR1 is MDHEN, CDR2 SYDVKM, per germline. Trimming cost V 6 bases and J 2 bases; bases outside gene matches: 18. The CDR3 has 18 residues.

J is TRBJ2-7 and V is TRBV2; TRBD2 matches at 14 bases. V gave up 6 bases and J gave up 3 bases; unmatched junction bases: 4. From germline, CDR1 is SNHLY and CDR2 FYNNEI. The CDR3 is made up of 15 amino acids. The chain's CDR3 is CASRTSGRGSYEQYF. CDR3 DNA: TGTGCCAGCAGGACTAGCGGGAGGGGAAGCTACGAGCAGTACTTC.

The chain uses TRBV5-6 and TRBJ2-3; D gene uncertain. Trimming removed 5 bases from V and 2 bases from J, with 12 bases in between. This CDR3 spans 14 amino acids. CDR1 SGHDT and CDR2 YYEEEE come from the germline V gene. Here the CDR3 DNA reads TGTGCCAGCAGTACACGTGCGTTCACAGATACGCAGTATTTT. Amino acid sequence: CASSTRAFTDTQYF.

This clone was recorded once. The chain has TRBV5-6 and TRBJ2-7; D uncertain. This CDR3 region has 15 residues. Germline V gene lookup returns CDR1 SGHDT and CDR2 YYEEEE. The V end was cut by 1 base, the J end by 3 bases, with 14 bases between. The CDR3 DNA sequence: TGTGCCAGCAGCTTGTCTGGTAGGATAAGCTACGAGCAGTACTTC. This sequence encodes CASSLSGRISYEQYF.

The V call is TRBV28, the J call TRBJ1-4; D gene unclear. This CDR3 spans 14 amino acids. Per the germline V gene, CDR1 is MDHEN and CDR2 is SYDVKM. V lost 3 bases to trimming and J lost 7 bases, with 12 bases between them. CDR3 nucleotides: TGTGCCAGCAGTTTCGGTGGGGTAGGTGAAAAACTGTTTTTT. It translates to CASSFGGVGEKLFF.

V gene TRBV4-1 combines with J gene TRBJ1-2; D unresolved. Germline V gives CDR1 MGHRA, CDR2 YSYEKL. V was pared by 4 bases and J by 7 bases, with 16 bases between. The CDR3 is 14 amino acids. The chain's CDR3 is CASSPRTSASGYTF. CDR3 bases: TGCGCCAGCAGCCCTCGGACGTCGGCATCTGGCTACACCTTC.

The chain joins TRBV29-1 to TRBJ2-2; a possible D gene is TRBD2 (6 bases). Germline values: CDR1 SQVTM, CDR2 ANQGSEA. The V end was cut by 6 bases, the J end by 0 bases, with 17 bases between. The CDR3 runs to 16 residues. The CDR3 loop is CSVAGTPFANTGELFF. The CDR3 DNA reads TGCAGCGTGGCCGGGACTCCCTTCGCGAACACCGGGGAGCTGTTTTTT.

In its sample, this clone was seen once. This chain joins TRBV27 and TRBJ2-1; 7 bases match TRBD2. The length of the CDR3 is 17 residues. In germline, CDR1 is MNHEY, CDR2 SMNVEV (reference sequence). The J segment lost 4 bases and the V segment lost 1 base, leaving 10 bases of the junction unmatched. CDR3: CASSLLWAGVAYNEQFF. In DNA, the CDR3 is TGTGCCAGCAGTTTATTGTGGGCGGGAGTCGCATACAATGAGCAGTTCTTC.

Here the CDR3 DNA reads TGTGCCAGCAGCCGACTGGGCCTGGAGCTCCAAGAGACCCAGTACTTC. Translating gives CASSRLGLELQETQYF. This rearrangement joins TRBV4-2 to TRBJ2-5; D unresolved. Between the trimmed V and J ends, which lost 4 bases and 1 base, there was a span of 16 bases. The CDR3 runs to 16 residues. Germline V CDR1 and CDR2: LGHNA, YNFKEQ.

This clone was seen a handful of times. This chain connects TRBV6-6 to TRBJ2-3, with 9 bases fitting TRBD2. This CDR3 has 15 amino acids. After removal of 10 bases from V and 2 bases from J, the junction contained 10 bases not matched to a gene. Germline V gene lookup returns CDR1 MNHNY and CDR2 SVGAGI (reference sequence). CDR3 DNA sequence: TGTGCCATTAGCCATAGCGGGAGTTCCACAGATACGCAGTATTTT. Protein product: CAISHSGSSTDTQYF.

The chain links TRBV5-6 to TRBJ2-6; D is possibly TRBD1 (5 bases). Trimming stripped 4 bases from V and 0 bases from J, with 11 bases between. The germline CDR1 and CDR2 sequences are SGHDT and YYEEEE. This CDR3 spans 16 amino acids. The chain's CDR3 is CASSVWGLSGANVLTF. As DNA, the CDR3 is TGTGCCAGCAGCGTTTGGGGCCTCTCTGGGGCCAACGTCCTGACTTTC.

The chain recombines TRBV7-2 with TRBJ2-7; D possibly matches TRBD1 or TRBD2 (5 bases each). This CDR3 comprises 17 residues. Germline assignment: CDR1 SGHTA and CDR2 FQGNSA. Trimming left V 5 bases short and J 3 bases short, with 23 bases between. CDR3 amino acids: CASSPGPIRRISYEQYF. DNA of the CDR3: TGTGCCAGCAGCCCGGGGCCAATCAGAAGGATTAGCTACGAGCAGTACTTC.

CDR3 amino acids: CASGQLTDTQYF. The CDR3 DNA is TGTGCCTCGGGACAGCTCACAGATACGCAGTATTTT. This chain joins TRBV30 and TRBJ2-3, with 7 nucleotides matching TRBD1. V trimming: 7 bases; J trimming: 2 bases; junction bases outside the gene matches: 3. The CDR3 spans 12 residues. Germline loops: CDR1 GTSNPN, CDR2 SVGIG (reference sequence).

This clone turned up a few times. CDR3 in amino acids: CAGSGVPVGGYTF. The CDR3 DNA reads TGTGCCGGATCCGGGGTCCCGGTCGGGGGCTACACCTTC. This rearrangement joins TRBV2 to TRBJ1-2, with D unclear. CDR1 and CDR2 (germline): SNHLY, FYNNEI. V was shortened by 11 bases and J by 8 bases, with 21 bases between the two germline ends. The CDR3 contains 13 residues.

J is TRBJ2-7 and V is TRBV19; 8 bases map to TRBD1. Germline V gene sequence: CDR1 LNHDA, CDR2 SQIVND (reference sequence). Germline trimming cut 4 bases from V and 3 bases from J; bases unmatched to any gene: 8. This CDR3 contains 15 residues. DNA of the CDR3: TGTGCCAGTAGTACTTCGACAGGGGTCCTCTACGAGCAGTACTTC. Translation: CASSTSTGVLYEQYF. Looking up the rest from reference TRBV19 and TRBJ2-7 gives the full variable domain: DGGITQSPKYLFRKEGQNVTLSCEQNLNHDAMYWYRQDPGQGLRLIYYSQIVNDFQKGDIAEGYSVSREKKESFPLTVTSAQKNPTAFYLCASSTSTGVLYEQYFGPGTRLTVT.

This chain uses TRBV9 with TRBJ1-2; D is unresolved. Germline V lookup: CDR1 SGDLS, CDR2 YYNGEE. This CDR3 contains 13 residues. The ends were cut back, 0 bases at V and 1 base at J, with 4 bases in the middle. CDR3 nucleotide sequence: TGTGCCAGCAGCGTAGACAGTAACTATGGCTACACCTTC. Translating it yields CASSVDSNYGYTF.

This clone is medium-sized in the sample. J is TRBJ2-7 and V is TRBV7-9; tentative D call: TRBD1 (6 bases). CDR3 length: 13 amino acids. V was shortened by 4 bases and J by 6 bases, with 13 bases between the two germline ends. Per the germline V gene, CDR1 is SEHNR and CDR2 is FQNEAQ (reference sequence). CDR3 bases: TGTGCCAGCAGCTCGTTGACAGGCTCCGAGCAGTACTTC. Translating gives CASSSLTGSEQYF.

This chain connects TRBV7-9 to TRBJ1-3, with TRBD1 identical over 9 bases. The V gene's germline CDR1 is SEHNR and CDR2 FQNEAQ (reference sequence). With V trimmed by 4 bases and J by 2 bases, 6 bases remained unmatched. The CDR3 has 16 amino acids. The CDR3 nucleotides are TGTGCCAGCAGCTCTTTGGGACAGGGCCCTGGAAACACCATATATTTT. It translates to CASSSLGQGPGNTIYF.

This clone was detected once. The chain is built from TRBV27 and TRBJ1-5; tentative D call: TRBD1 (6 bases). Germline V lookup: CDR1 MNHEY, CDR2 SMNVEV (reference sequence). CDR3 length: 14 residues. Between the trimmed V and J ends, which lost 6 bases and 3 bases, there was a span of 12 bases. The chain's CDR3 is CASRIGQNNQPQHF. For the CDR3, the DNA is TGTGCCAGCAGGATAGGACAGAACAATCAGCCCCAGCATTTT.

The sample holds one count of this clone. V and J are TRBV10-2 and TRBJ2-2, with TRBD2 identical over 14 bases. Germline V gene lookup returns CDR1 WSHSY and CDR2 SAAADI. The CDR3 loop spans 15 amino acids. V was clipped by 7 bases and J by 6 bases; unmatched bases: 4. In DNA, the CDR3 is TGCGCCAGCACGGGACTAGCGGGAGTCCCCGGGGAGCTGTTTTTT. Amino acid sequence: CASTGLAGVPGELFF.

The V gene is TRBV2, the J gene TRBJ2-7; no clear D. The V gene's germline CDR1 is SNHLY and CDR2 FYNNEI. The CDR3 has 13 amino acids. V lost 6 bases to trimming and J lost 2 bases, with 11 bases between them. CDR3 sequence reads: CASREQPTYEQYF. CDR3 DNA sequence: TGTGCCAGCAGGGAGCAACCTACCTACGAGCAGTACTTC.

In nucleotides, the CDR3 is TGTGCCATCAGTGCGGGACAGGGGAATCAGCCCCAGCATTTT. This sequence encodes CAISAGQGNQPQHF. V usage is TRBV10-3 and J usage is TRBJ1-5, with TRBD1 matching 10 bases. Germline V CDR1 and CDR2: ENHRY, SYGVKD. The trim removed 4 bases at V and 4 bases at J, leaving 1 base unmatched. The CDR3 is 14 amino acids.

The gene calls are TRBV7-9 and TRBJ1-4, with TRBD1 identical over 8 bases. CDR1 and CDR2 (germline): SEHNR, FQNEAQ (reference sequence). The CDR3 spans 15 residues. J lost 7 bases, V lost 1 base, and 5 bases had no gene match. This CDR3 is CASSLGTGRGEKLFF. For the CDR3, the DNA is TGTGCCAGCAGCTTAGGGACAGGGCGCGGTGAAAAACTGTTTTTT.

The V gene is TRBV6-5, the J gene TRBJ2-2, with 10 bases that match TRBD1. Trimming took 2 bases from V and 7 from J; bases not matched to a gene: 7. The CDR3 consists of 16 residues. Germline CDR1 is MNHEY and CDR2 is SVGAGI. The CDR3 nucleotides are TGTGCCAGCAGTTACGGAGGGACAGGGGAAAACGGGGAGCTGTTTTTT. Translating gives CASSYGGTGENGELFF.

This chain joins TRBV11-2 and TRBJ2-5; D not certain. The V end lost 3 bases, the J end lost 1 base, and 6 bases lay between the germline ends. Germline V gives CDR1 SGHAT, CDR2 FQNNGV. This CDR3 comprises 13 residues. The CDR3: CASSFQSQETQYF. CDR3 DNA: TGTGCCAGCAGCTTCCAGAGCCAAGAGACCCAGTACTTC.